This TCR beta chain is drawn from a study of T cells after yellow fever vaccination. This clonotype was detected ten times or more. Using its own MiXCR run on the 5' RACE reads, TCRdb lists one record per CDR3 protein. The repertoire includes hundreds of thousands of distinct CDR3 sequences, approximately 19% of them detected once, and 15% to 20% sits in the top ten. This TCR was recovered from a man between 18 and 29 years old who received the YFV17D yellow fever vaccine. The source material was PBMCs, sampled before the yellow fever booster vaccination.

CDR3: CSVEGKTGLGYTF. As DNA, the CDR3 is TGCAGCGTTGAAGGCAAAACAGGCCTTGGCTACACCTTC. The gene calls are TRBV29-1 and TRBJ1-2; perhaps TRBD1 as D (5 bases). Germline V gives CDR1 SQVTM, CDR2 ANQGSEA. The CDR3 extends over 13 amino acids. The germline V and J ends were trimmed by 1 base and 7 bases, with 13 bases remaining between them.